The T cell receptor beta chain described here comes from a study of Graves' ophthalmopathy and Graves' hyperthyroidism. At the level of the study: Before any treatment was given, at initial diagnosis, peripheral blood was collected.

Amplifying from RNA transcripts, the study obtained TCR beta CDR3 regions. RT-PCR with HTBI primers came first, then second-round multiplex PCR. TCRdb analysed the multiplex PCR reads with MiXCR anew, one entry per CDR3 protein. The sample has about 400,000 distinct CDR3 sequences; 18% are singletons. This clonotype came up many times. This receptor was taken from a woman between 18 and 29 years old with Graves' ophthalmopathy. The specimen was peripheral blood.

The CDR3 here is CASSFALGVGSTYEQYF. The CDR3 nucleotides are TGTGCCAGCAGTTTCGCCCTTGGCGTAGGCTCCACCTACGAGCAGTACTTC. The chain is built from TRBV28 and TRBJ2-7; D not resolved. The CDR3 is 17 residues long. Trimming pared 3 bases from V and 2 bases from J, leaving 20 bases between. Per germline, CDR1 MDHEN and CDR2 SYDVKM.